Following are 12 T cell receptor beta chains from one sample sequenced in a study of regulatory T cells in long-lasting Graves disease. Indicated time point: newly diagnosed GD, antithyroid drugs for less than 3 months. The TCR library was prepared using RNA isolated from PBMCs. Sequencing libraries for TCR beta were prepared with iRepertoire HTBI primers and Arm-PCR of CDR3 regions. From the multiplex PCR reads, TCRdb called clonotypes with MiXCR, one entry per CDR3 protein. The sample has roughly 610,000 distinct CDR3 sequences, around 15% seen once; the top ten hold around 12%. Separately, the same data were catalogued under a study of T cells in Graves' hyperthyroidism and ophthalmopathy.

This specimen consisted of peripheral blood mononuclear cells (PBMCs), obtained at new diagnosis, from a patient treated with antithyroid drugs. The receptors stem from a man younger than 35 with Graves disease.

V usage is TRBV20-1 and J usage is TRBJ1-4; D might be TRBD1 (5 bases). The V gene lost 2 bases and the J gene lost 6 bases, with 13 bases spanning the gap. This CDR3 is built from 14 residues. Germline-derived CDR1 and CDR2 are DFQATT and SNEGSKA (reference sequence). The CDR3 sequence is CSARPVGLHEKLFF. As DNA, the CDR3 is TGCAGTGCTAGACCGGTGGGACTCCATGAAAAACTGTTTTTT.

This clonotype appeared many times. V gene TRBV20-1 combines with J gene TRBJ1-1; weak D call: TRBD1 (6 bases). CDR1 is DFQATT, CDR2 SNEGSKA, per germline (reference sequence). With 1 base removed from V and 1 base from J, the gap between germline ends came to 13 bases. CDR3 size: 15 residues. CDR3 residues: CSARALGRGNTEAFF. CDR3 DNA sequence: TGCAGTGCTAGAGCTCTTGGCAGGGGGAACACTGAAGCTTTCTTT.

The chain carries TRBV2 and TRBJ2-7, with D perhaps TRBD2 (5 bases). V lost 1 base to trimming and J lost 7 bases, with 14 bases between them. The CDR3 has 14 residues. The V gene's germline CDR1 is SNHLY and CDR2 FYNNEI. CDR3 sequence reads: CASSEDLGGYEQYF. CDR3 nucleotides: TGTGCCAGCAGTGAAGATCTAGGCGGGTATGAGCAGTACTTC.

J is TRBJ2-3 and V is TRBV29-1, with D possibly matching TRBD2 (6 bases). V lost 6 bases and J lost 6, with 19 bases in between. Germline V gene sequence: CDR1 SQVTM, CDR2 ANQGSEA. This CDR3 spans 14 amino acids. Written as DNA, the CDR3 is TGCAGCGTAGCCGGGAGCTGGACCTCTGATACGCAGTATTTT. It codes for CSVAGSWTSDTQYF.

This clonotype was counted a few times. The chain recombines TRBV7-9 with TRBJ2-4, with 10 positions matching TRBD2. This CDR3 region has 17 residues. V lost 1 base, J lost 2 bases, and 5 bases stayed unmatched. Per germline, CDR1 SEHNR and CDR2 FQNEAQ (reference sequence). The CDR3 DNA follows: TGTGCCAGCAGCTTAGTTGGACTAGCGGAGACCAAAAACATTCAGTACTTC. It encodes CASSLVGLAETKNIQYF.

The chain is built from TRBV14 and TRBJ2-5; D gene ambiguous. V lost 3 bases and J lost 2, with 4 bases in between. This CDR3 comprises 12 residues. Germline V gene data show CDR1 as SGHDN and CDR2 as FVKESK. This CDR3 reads CASSHRQETQYF. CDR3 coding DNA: TGTGCCAGCAGCCATAGACAAGAGACCCAGTACTTC. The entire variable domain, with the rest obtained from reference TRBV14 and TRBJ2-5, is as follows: EAGVTQFPSHSVIEKGQTVTLRCDPISGHDNLYWYRRVMGKEIKFLLHFVKESKQDESGMPNNRFLAERTGGTYSTLKVQPAELEDSGVYFCASSHRQETQYFGPGTRLLVL.

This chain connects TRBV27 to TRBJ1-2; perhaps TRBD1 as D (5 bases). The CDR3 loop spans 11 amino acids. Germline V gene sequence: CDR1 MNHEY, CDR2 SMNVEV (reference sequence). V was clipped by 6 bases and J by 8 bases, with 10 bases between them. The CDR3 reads CASRGTGGYTF. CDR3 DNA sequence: TGTGCCAGCAGGGGGACTGGGGGCTACACCTTC.

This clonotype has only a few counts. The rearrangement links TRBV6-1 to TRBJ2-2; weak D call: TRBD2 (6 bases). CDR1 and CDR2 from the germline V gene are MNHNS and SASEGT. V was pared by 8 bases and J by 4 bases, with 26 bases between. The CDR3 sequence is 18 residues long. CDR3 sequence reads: CASGPKPKGGRITGELFF. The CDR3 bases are TGTGCCAGCGGCCCCAAACCAAAGGGAGGCAGAATCACCGGGGAGCTGTTTTTT.

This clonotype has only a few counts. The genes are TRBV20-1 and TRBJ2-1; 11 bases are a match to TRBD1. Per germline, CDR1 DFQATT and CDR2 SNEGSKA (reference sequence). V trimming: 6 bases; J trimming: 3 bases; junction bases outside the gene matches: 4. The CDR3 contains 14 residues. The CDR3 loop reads CSAAGTGGYNEQFF. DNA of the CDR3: TGCAGTGCGGCCGGGACAGGGGGCTACAATGAGCAGTTCTTC.

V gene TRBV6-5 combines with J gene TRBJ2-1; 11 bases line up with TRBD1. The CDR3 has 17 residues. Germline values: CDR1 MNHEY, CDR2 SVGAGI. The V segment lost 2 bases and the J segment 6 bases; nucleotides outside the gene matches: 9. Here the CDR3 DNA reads TGTGCCAGCAGTTACGGCCCGGGACAGGGGGTCAGCAATGAGCAGTTCTTC. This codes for CASSYGPGQGVSNEQFF.

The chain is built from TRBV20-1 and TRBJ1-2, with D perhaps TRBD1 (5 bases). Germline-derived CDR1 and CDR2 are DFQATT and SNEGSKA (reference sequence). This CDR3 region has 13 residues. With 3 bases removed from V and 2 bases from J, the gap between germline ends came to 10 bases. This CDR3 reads CSASVAGNYGYTF. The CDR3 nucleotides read TGCAGTGCTAGTGTGGCAGGGAACTATGGCTACACCTTC.

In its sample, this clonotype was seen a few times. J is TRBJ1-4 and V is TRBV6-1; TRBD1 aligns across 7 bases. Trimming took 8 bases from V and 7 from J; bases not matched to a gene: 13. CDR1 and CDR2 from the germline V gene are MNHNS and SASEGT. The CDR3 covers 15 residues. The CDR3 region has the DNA TGTGCCAGCCGTAGATCCCGGGACAGCCTTGAAAAACTGTTTTTT. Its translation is CASRRSRDSLEKLFF.